This T cell receptor (beta chain) is from a study of blood T cell repertoires in COVID-19. A few counts support this clone. Sequencing used immunoSEQ multiplex PCR; TCRdb keeps in-frame clones, though not all of them. The profile covers 20,000 to 25,000 clones, with about 91% appearing a single time and approximately 7% taken by the ten largest. This CDR3 region has 11 residues. Trimming cost V 5 bases and J 8 bases, with 6 bases left between them. Germline lookup yields CDR1 SEHNR and CDR2 FQNEAQ (reference sequence). The receptor was isolated from a man between 65 and 85 years old with active COVID-19. V usage is TRBV7-9 and J usage is TRBJ2-2; no clear D gene. The sequencing sample was made of peripheral blood. CDR3 residues: CASSVTGELFF. CDR3 bases: TGTGCCAGCAGCGTGACAGGGGAGCTGTTTTTT.